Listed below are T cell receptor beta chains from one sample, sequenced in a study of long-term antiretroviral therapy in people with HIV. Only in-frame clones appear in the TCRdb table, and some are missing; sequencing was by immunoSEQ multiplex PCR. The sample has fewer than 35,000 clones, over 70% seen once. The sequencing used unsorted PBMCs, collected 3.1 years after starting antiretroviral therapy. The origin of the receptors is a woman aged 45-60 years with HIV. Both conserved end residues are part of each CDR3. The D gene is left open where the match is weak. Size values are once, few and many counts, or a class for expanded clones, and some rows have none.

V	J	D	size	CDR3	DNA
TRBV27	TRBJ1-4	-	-	CASSLFRGNEKLFF	TGTGCCAGCAGTCTATTCAGGGGAAATGAAAAACTGTTTTTT
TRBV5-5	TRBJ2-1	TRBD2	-	CASSLNAGAYNEQFF	TGTGCCAGCAGCTTGAATGCGGGGGCCTACAATGAGCAGTTCTTC
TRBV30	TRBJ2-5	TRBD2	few	CAWSVRLAGETQYF	TGTGCCTGGAGTGTACGACTAGCGGGAGAGACCCAGTACTTC
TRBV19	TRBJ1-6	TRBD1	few	CASSIQGAYNSPLHF	TGTGCCAGTAGTATCCAGGGGGCTTATAATTCACCCCTCCACTTT
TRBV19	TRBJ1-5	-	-	CASKPSSLKYSNQPQHF	TGTGCCAGTAAGCCCAGCTCGCTTAAGTATAGCAATCAGCCCCAGCATTTT
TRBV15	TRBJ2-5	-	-	CATSRIGETQYF	TGTGCCACCAGCAGAATCGGCGAGACCCAGTACTTC
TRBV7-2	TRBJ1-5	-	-	CASSLVLGRNQPQHF	TGTGCCAGCAGCTTAGTATTGGGGCGAAATCAGCCCCAGCATTTT
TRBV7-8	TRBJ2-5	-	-	CASSQPPRETQYF	TGTGCCAGCAGCCAACCTCCTAGGGAGACCCAGTACTTC
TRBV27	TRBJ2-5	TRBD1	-	CASSPRLGQQETQYF	TGTGCCAGCAGTCCCAGATTGGGACAGCAAGAGACCCAGTACTTC
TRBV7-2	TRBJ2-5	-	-	CASSLITRQQETQYF	TGTGCCAGCAGCTTAATCACCCGGCAACAAGAGACCCAGTACTTC
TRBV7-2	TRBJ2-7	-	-	CASSARGPYEQYF	TGTGCCAGCAGCGCCCGGGGCCCCTACGAGCAGTACTTC
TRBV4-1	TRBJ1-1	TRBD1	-	CASSQVSPGQEAFF	TGCGCCAGCAGCCAAGTATCTCCGGGACAGGAAGCTTTCTTT
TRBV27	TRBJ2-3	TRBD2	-	CASSSLAGGRTDTQYF	TGTGCCAGCAGTTCGCTAGCGGGGGGCCGCACAGATACGCAGTATTTT
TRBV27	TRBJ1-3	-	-	CARTYSGNTIYF	TGTGCCAGGACGTACTCTGGAAACACCATATATTTT
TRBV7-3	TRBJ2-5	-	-	CASSLRRAQGGETQYF	TGTGCCAGCAGCTTAAGACGGGCCCAGGGGGGGGAGACCCAGTACTTC
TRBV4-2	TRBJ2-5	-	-	CASSQDPRGDQYF	TGTGCCAGCAGCCAAGACCCCCGTGGGGACCAGTACTTC
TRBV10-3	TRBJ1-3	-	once	CAISGSLVSGNTIYF	TGTGCCATCAGCGGCAGCCTCGTCTCTGGAAACACCATATATTTT
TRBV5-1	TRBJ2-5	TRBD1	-	CASSPITTGYGTQYF	TGCGCCAGCAGCCCCATAACGACAGGGTACGGGACCCAGTACTTC
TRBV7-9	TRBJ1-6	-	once	CASSLVLPGPYNSPLHF	TGTGCCAGCAGCTTAGTTTTACCGGGACCATATAATTCACCCCTCCACTTT
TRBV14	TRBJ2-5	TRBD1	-	CASSWDRQETQYF	TGTGCCAGCAGCTGGGACAGACAAGAGACCCAGTACTTC
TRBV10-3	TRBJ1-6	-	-	CAISAKDNNSPLHF	TGTGCCATCAGTGCGAAGGATAATAATTCACCCCTCCACTTT
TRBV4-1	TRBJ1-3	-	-	CASSQRQASGNTIYF	TGCGCCAGCAGCCAGAGACAAGCCTCTGGAAACACCATATATTTT
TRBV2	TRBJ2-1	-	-	CASTEGGVAYNEQFF	TGTGCCAGCACTGAGGGAGGCGTCGCCTACAATGAGCAGTTCTTC
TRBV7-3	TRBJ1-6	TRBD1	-	CASSNTGTGPNTLHF	TGTGCCAGCAGCAACACCGGGACAGGACCGAATACCCTCCACTTT